This section outlines one T cell receptor beta chain sequence together with its context. The junction departs from the called germline gene at one end, perhaps through a read error. This sample is drawn from a study of cytomegalovirus exposure and HLA in healthy donors. The CDR3 consists of 17 residues. Per germline, CDR1 LGHNA and CDR2 YNFKEQ. In the PCR, 60 Vbeta and 13 Jbeta primers were used. Some clones are missing from TCRdb's copy, which holds only in-frame ones; the method was immunoSEQ multiplex PCR. The listing records some 110,000 clones. The sequence was collected from a man aged 30 to 45 in good health and CMV-seronegative. The V call is TRBV4-2, the J call TRBJ2-1, with 14 bases that match TRBD2. Sequences were obtained from PBMCs. CDR3 in DNA: TGTGCTAGCAGCCGTGGGACTAGCGGGAGAGGCTACAATGAGCAGTTCTTC. Translating it yields CASSRGTSGRGYNEQFF.